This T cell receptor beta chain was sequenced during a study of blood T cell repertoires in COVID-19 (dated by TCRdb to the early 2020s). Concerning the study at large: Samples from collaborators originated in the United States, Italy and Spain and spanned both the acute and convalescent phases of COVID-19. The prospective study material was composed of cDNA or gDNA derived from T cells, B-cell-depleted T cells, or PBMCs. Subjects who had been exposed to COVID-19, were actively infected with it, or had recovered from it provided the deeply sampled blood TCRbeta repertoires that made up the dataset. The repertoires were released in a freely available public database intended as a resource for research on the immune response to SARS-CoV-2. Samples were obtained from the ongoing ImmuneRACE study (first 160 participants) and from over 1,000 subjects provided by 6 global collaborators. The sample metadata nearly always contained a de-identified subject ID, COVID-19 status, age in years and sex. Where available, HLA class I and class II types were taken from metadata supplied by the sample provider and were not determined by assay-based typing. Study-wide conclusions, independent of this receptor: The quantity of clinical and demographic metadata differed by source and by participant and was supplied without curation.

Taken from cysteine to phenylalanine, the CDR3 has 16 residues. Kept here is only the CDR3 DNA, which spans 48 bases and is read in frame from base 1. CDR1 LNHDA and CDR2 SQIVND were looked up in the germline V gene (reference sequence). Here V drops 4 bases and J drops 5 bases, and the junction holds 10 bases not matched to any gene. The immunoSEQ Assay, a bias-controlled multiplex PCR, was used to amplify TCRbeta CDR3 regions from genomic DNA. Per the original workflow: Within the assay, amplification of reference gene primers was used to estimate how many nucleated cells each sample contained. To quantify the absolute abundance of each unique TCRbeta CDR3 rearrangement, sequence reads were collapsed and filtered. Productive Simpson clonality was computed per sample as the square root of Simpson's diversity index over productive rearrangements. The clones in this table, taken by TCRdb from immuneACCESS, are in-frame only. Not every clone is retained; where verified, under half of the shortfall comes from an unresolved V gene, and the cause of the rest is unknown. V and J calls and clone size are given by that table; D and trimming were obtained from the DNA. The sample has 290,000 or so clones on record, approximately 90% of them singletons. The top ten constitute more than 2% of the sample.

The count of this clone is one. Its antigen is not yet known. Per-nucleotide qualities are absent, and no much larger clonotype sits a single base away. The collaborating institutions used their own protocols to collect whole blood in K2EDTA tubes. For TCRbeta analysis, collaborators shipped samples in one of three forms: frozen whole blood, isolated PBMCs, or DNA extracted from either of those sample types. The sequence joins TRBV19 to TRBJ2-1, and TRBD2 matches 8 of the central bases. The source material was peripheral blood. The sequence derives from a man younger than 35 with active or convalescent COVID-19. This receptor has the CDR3 CASSTPGGLGNNEQFF. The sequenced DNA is TGTGCCAGTAGTACCCCGGGGGGGCTAGGGAACAATGAGCAGTTCTTC.